The subject of this entry is one T cell receptor (beta chain). This sample was taken from a study of blood T cell repertoires in COVID-19. Study summary: There were acute and convalescent COVID-19 samples, and they came from the United States, Italy and Spain.

Germline-derived CDR1 and CDR2 are MNHEY and SVGAGI. J was trimmed by 4 bases and V by 4 bases; bases with no gene match: 9. CDR3 length equals 16 residues. Authors' data handling: Amplified reference gene primers provided the basis for estimating nucleated cell counts. Method: immunoSEQ multiplex PCR; TCRdb's copy keeps in-frame clones and lacks some. V, J and clone size derive from that table, while D and trimming were established from the DNA sequence. The repertoire includes just over 150,000 clones, roughly 90% of them detected once, and roughly 4.8% sits in the top ten. While infection was still active, Seattle patients were enrolled and then followed longitudinally.

What was sequenced was peripheral blood. The chain carries TRBV6-5 and TRBJ2-1, with 8 bases aligning to TRBD2. The origin of this receptor is a man aged 25-45 years with COVID-19, enrolled during active disease. CDR3: CASSSPGTSAYNEQFF. CDR3 nucleotides: TGTGCCAGCAGTTCCCCCGGGACTAGTGCTTACAATGAGCAGTTCTTC.